The sequence of this T cell receptor beta chain was determined in a study of blood T cell repertoires in COVID-19. Study details: Italy, Spain and the United States were the sources of the convalescent and acute COVID-19 samples.

Authors' methods: Scientists estimated how many nucleated cells there were by amplifying reference gene primers. Profiled with immunoSEQ multiplex PCR; TCRdb holds only in-frame clones, not every one. D and trimming come from the DNA, and the V and J calls and clone size come from that table. The sample holds hundreds of thousands of clones; roughly 84% are singletons and the top ten take about 3.8%. V lost 2 bases, J lost 5 bases, and 4 bases stayed unmatched. The length of the CDR3 is 16 residues. Per germline, CDR1 MNHNS and CDR2 SASEGT. The chain employs TRBV6-1 and TRBJ2-2, with TRBD1 matching over 11 bases. The source material was peripheral blood. The TCR was taken from a woman older than 75 with acute or convalescent COVID-19. For the CDR3, the DNA is TGTGCCAGCAGTGAACTAGGGACAGGGGGTACCGGGGAGCTGTTTTTT. Protein sequence: CASSELGTGGTGELFF.